This note documents a single T cell receptor beta chain sequence. Its antigen is as yet unknown. A far larger clone is a single base away, which makes a read error likely. The data belong to a study of regulatory T cells in long-lasting Graves disease. Study background: Antithyroid drug intake by newly diagnosed Graves' patients had lasted under 3 months. Study-wide results and limits: Accuracy may have been reduced by the small sample size. Relative to newly diagnosed Graves' patients, persistent ones had lower TCR diversity.

Time point of the sample: newly diagnosed GD, antithyroid drugs for less than 3 months. The TCR library was prepared using RNA isolated from PBMCs. The authors drew patients from an endocrinology department in Xi'an, China. For TCR beta, libraries came from iRepertoire HTBI primers and Arm-PCR of CDR3 regions. One entry per CDR3 protein, called by TCRdb with MiXCR from the multiplex PCR reads. The data show around 250,000 distinct CDR3 sequences, with more than 15% seen just once and 14% held by the top ten. The sample was also linked to a second study, of T cells in Graves' hyperthyroidism and ophthalmopathy.

The specimen comprised peripheral blood mononuclear cells (PBMCs), sampled at new diagnosis, from a patient treated with antithyroid drugs. The clonotype comes from a woman in her twenties or thirties with Graves disease.

The CDR3 bases are TGCAGCGTTGAAGCTAGTGAGCGGGACTCCTACAATGAGCAGTTCTTC. This translates into CSVEASERDSYNEQFF. The V call is TRBV29-1, the J call TRBJ2-5; the match to TRBD2 covers 7 bases. The DNA end is a closer match to TRBJ2-1, so the J assignment may be wrong. Germline values: CDR1 SQVTM, CDR2 ANQGSEA. The CDR3 contains 16 residues.